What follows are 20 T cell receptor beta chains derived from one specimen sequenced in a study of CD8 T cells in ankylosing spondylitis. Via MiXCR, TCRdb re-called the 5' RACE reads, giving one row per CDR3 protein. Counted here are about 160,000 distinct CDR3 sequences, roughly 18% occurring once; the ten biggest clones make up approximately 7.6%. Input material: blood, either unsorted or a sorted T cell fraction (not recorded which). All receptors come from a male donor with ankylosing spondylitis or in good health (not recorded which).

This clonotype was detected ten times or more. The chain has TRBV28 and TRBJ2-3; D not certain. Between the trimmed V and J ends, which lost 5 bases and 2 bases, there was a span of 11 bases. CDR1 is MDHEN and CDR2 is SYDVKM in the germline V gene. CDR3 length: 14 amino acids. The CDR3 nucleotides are TGTGCCAGCAGTGGCTTTTGGCCCACAGATACGCAGTATTTT. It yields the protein CASSGFWPTDTQYF.

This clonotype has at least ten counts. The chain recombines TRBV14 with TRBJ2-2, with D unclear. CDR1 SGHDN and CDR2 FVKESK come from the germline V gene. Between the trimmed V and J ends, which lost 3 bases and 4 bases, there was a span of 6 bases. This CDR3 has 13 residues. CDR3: CASSQWGTGELFF. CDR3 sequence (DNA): TGTGCCAGCAGCCAGTGGGGCACCGGGGAGCTGTTTTTT.

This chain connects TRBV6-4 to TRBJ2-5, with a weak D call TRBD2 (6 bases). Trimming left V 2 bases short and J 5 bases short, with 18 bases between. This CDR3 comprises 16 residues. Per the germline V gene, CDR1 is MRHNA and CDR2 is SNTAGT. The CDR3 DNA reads TGTGCCAGCAGTGACACGATGTGGCGGGACCCGGAGACCCAGTACTTC. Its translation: CASSDTMWRDPETQYF.

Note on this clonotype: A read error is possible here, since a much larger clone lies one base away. The CDR3 coding sequence is TGTGTCAGCAGCCTACTGCAGGGTCCCTACGAGCAGTACTTC. Translation: CVSSLLQGPYEQYF. The chain links TRBV12-3 or TRBV12-4 to TRBJ2-7; perhaps TRBD1 as D (5 bases). CDR3 length: 14 residues.

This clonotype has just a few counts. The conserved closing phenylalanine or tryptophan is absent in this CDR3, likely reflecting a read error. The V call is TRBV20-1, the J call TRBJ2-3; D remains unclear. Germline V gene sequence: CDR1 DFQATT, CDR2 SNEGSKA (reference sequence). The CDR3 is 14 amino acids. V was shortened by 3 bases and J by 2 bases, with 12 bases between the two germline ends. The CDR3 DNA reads TGCAGTGCTAGTTTTGGCGGTACCACAGATACGCAGTATATT. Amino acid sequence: CSASFGGTTDTQYI.

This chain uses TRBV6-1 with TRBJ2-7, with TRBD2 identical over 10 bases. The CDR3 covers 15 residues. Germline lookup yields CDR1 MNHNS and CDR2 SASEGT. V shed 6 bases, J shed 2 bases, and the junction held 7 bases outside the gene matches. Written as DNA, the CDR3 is TGTGCCAGCAGAATGGCCGGGACTAGCGCCTACGAGCAGTACTTC. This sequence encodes CASRMAGTSAYEQYF.

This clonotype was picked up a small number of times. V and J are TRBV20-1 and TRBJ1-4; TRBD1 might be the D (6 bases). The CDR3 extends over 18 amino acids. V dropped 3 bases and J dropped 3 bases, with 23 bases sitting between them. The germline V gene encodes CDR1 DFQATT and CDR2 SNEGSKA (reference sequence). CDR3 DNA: TGCAGTGCTAGTTTTCCGGCAGGGGTAACTGCGGCTAATGAAAAACTGTTTTTT. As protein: CSASFPAGVTAANEKLFF.

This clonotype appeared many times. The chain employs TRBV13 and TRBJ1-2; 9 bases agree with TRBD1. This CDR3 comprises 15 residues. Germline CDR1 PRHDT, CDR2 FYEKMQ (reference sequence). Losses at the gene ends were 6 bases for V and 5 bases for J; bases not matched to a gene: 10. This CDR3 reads CASSSGQGLRYGYTF. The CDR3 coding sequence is TGTGCCAGCAGTTCGGGACAGGGACTTAGGTATGGCTACACCTTC.

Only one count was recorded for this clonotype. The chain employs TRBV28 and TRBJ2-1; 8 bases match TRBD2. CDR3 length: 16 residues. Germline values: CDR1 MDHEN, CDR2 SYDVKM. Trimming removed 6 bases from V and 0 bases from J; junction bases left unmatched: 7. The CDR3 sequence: CASRELAESSYNEQFF. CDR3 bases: TGTGCCAGCAGAGAACTAGCGGAGAGCTCCTACAATGAGCAGTTCTTC.

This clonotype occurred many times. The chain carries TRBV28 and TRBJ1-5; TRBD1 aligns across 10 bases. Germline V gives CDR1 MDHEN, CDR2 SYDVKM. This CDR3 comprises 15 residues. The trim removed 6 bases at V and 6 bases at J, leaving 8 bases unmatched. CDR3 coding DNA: TGTGCCAGCAGCCCGGTGACAGGGGGCAGTCAGCCCCAGCATTTT. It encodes CASSPVTGGSQPQHF.

The CDR3 spells CSASWTSGTHYEQYF. The CDR3 DNA sequence: TGCAGTGCTTCCTGGACTAGCGGGACTCACTACGAGCAGTACTTC. The rearrangement joins TRBV20-1 to TRBJ2-7, with 12 bases aligning to TRBD2. CDR3 length: 15 amino acids. V shed 5 bases, J shed 3 bases, and the junction held 8 bases outside the gene matches. Germline CDR1 reads DFQATT; CDR2 reads SNEGSKA (reference sequence).

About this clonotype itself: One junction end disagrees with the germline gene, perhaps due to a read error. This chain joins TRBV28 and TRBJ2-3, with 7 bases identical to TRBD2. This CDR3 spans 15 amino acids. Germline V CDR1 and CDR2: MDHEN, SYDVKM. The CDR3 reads CAGSTTRGGTDTQYF. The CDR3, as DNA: TGTGCCGGCAGTACCACGCGCGGGGGAACAGATACGCAGTATTTT. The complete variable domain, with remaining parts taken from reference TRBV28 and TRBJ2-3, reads DVKVTQSSRYLVKRTGEKVFLECVQDMDHENMFWYRQDPGLGLRLIYFSYDVKMKEKGDIPEGYSVSREKKERFSLILESASTNQTSMYLCAGSTTRGGTDTQYFGPGTRLTVL.

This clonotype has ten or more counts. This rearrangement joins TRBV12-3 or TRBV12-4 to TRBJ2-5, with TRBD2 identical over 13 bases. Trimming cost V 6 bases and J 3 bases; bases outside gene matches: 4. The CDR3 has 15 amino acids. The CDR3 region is CASRAGTSGEETQYF. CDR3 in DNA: TGTGCCAGCAGGGCCGGGACTAGCGGGGAAGAGACCCAGTACTTC.

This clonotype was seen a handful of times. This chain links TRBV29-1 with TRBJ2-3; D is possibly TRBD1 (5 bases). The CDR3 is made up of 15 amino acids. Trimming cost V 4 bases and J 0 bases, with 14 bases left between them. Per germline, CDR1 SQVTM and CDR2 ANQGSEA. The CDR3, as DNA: TGCAGCGTTGGGGGCCAAGTAGCTAGCACAGATACGCAGTATTTT. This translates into CSVGGQVASTDTQYF.

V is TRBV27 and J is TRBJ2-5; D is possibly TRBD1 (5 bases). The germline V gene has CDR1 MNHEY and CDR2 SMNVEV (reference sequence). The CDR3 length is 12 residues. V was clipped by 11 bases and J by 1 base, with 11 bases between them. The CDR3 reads CACKRGQETQYF. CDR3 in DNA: TGTGCCTGCAAAAGGGGCCAAGAGACCCAGTACTTC.

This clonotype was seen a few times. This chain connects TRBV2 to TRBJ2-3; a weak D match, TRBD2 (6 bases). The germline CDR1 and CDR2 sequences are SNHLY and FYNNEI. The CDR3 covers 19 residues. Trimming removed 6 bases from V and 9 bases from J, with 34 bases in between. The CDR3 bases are TGTGCCAGCAGCGCGCCTTTATGGACTATAAGAGGATTGGGTGGGACGCAGTATTTT. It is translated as CASSAPLWTIRGLGGTQYF.

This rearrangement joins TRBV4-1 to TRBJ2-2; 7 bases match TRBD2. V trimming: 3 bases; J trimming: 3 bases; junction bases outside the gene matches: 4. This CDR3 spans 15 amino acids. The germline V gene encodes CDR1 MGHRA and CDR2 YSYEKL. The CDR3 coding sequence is TGCGCCAGCAGCCATGCGGGAGAAGACACCGGGGAGCTGTTTTTT. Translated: CASSHAGEDTGELFF.

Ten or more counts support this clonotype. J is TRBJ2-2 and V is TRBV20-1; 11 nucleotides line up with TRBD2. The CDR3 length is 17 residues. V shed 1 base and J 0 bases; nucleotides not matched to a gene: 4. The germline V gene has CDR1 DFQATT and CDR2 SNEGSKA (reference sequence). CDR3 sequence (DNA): TGCAGTGCTAGAGTCCTGACTAGCGGGGCGAACACCGGGGAGCTGTTTTTT. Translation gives CSARVLTSGANTGELFF.

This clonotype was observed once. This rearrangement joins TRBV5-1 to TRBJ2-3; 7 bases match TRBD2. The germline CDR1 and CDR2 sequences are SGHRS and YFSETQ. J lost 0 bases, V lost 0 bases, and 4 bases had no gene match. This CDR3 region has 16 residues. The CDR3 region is CASSLVLAASTDTQYF. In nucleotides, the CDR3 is TGCGCCAGCAGCTTGGTTCTAGCGGCCAGCACAGATACGCAGTATTTT.

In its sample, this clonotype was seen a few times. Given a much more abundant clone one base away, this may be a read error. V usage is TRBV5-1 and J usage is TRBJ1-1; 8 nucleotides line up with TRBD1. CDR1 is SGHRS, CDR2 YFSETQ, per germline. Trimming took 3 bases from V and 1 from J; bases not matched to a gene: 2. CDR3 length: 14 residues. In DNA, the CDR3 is TGCGCCAGCAGCTGGGGACAGGCGAACACTGAAGCTTTCTTT. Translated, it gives CASSWGQANTEAFF.